These 24 T cell receptor beta chains share one sample of origin, sequenced in a study of regulatory T cells in long-lasting Graves disease. Time point meaning: persistent/refractory GD, antithyroid drugs over 5 years with positive TRAb. PBMC RNA served as the TCR library source. Construction of the TCR beta libraries employed iRepertoire HTBI primers in conjunction with Arm-PCR of CDR3 regions. A single record per CDR3 protein comes from TCRdb applying MiXCR to the multiplex PCR reads. The table includes roughly 400,000 distinct CDR3 sequences, around a fifth detected once. The specimen was peripheral blood mononuclear cells (PBMCs), collected when the disease was refractory, from a patient treated with antithyroid drugs. These receptor sequences come from a female donor with Graves disease.

Many counts were recorded for this clonotype. The rearrangement links TRBV20-1 to TRBJ1-5; unclear D gene. Germline CDR1 and CDR2: DFQATT and SNEGSKA (reference sequence). V dropped 1 base and J dropped 3 bases, with 13 bases sitting between them. This CDR3 spans 15 amino acids. This CDR3 reads CSARGPDLYNQPQHF. Here the CDR3 DNA reads TGCAGTGCTAGAGGTCCCGATTTATACAATCAGCCCCAGCATTTT.

At least ten counts were recorded for this clonotype. The chain combines TRBV29-1 with TRBJ2-2; the match to TRBD2 covers 9 bases. Trimming took 3 bases from V and 5 from J; bases not matched to a gene: 4. The CDR3 consists of 14 residues. CDR1 and CDR2 from the germline V gene are SQVTM and ANQGSEA. This chain's CDR3 is CSVDSGSWTGELFF. The CDR3, as DNA: TGCAGCGTTGATAGCGGGAGCTGGACCGGGGAGCTGTTTTTT.

The chain uses TRBV5-1 and TRBJ1-2; the match to TRBD1 covers 9 bases. V lost 7 bases, J lost 6 bases, and 16 bases stayed unmatched. The CDR3 is made up of 16 amino acids. Per the germline V gene, CDR1 is SGHRS and CDR2 is YFSETQ. CDR3 DNA: TGCGCCAGCTACCCATCGGTGGGACAGGGTGTCGATGGCTACACCTTC. It translates to CASYPSVGQGVDGYTF.

The rearrangement links TRBV5-1 to TRBJ2-5, with D unclear. CDR1 SGHRS and CDR2 YFSETQ come from the germline V gene. Trimming removed 0 bases at V and 3 bases at J, with 9 bases between. CDR3 length: 14 residues. The CDR3: CASSLVSSKETQYF. The CDR3 coding sequence is TGCGCCAGCAGCTTGGTTTCCTCCAAAGAGACCCAGTACTTC.

This clonotype occurred many times. The chain couples TRBV28 to TRBJ1-2, with 8 bases matching TRBD1. J lost 0 bases, V lost 8 bases, and 8 bases had no gene match. This CDR3 spans 15 amino acids. CDR1 and CDR2 (germline): MDHEN, SYDVKM. CDR3 bases: TGTGCCAGCTTAACTCGGACAGGGTCTAACTATGGCTACACCTTC. Protein product: CASLTRTGSNYGYTF.

This clonotype was seen ten or more times. The genes are TRBV28 and TRBJ1-5; 11 bases are a match to TRBD1. CDR3 length: 14 residues. After removal of 4 bases from V and 5 bases from J, the junction contained 1 base not matched to a gene. Germline loops: CDR1 MDHEN, CDR2 SYDVKM. This CDR3 is CASSWTGGHQPQHF. CDR3 nucleotides: TGTGCCAGCAGTTGGACAGGGGGCCATCAGCCCCAGCATTTT.

The rearrangement links TRBV2 to TRBJ1-2; 7 bases map to TRBD1. From germline, CDR1 is SNHLY and CDR2 FYNNEI. This CDR3 comprises 16 residues. V dropped 6 bases and J dropped 6; count of bases not matched to a gene: 16. The chain's CDR3 is CASSLNRGGGPDGYTF. The CDR3 DNA follows: TGTGCCAGCAGCTTGAACCGAGGAGGGGGCCCTGATGGCTACACCTTC.

The J gene is TRBJ1-1, the V gene TRBV29-1, with 7 bases lining up with TRBD1. Looked up from germline, CDR1 is SQVTM and CDR2 is ANQGSEA. V lost 7 bases, J lost 5 bases, and 13 bases stayed unmatched. The CDR3 is 14 amino acids. The CDR3 is CSERAQGSRTEAFF. The CDR3 DNA follows: TGCAGCGAAAGAGCACAGGGGTCGAGGACTGAAGCTTTCTTT.

The sample holds a few counts of this clonotype. The V call is TRBV6-1, the J call TRBJ2-7, with D possibly being TRBD2 (6 bases). Germline V lookup: CDR1 MNHNS, CDR2 SASEGT. The CDR3 has 14 amino acids. With 6 bases removed from V and 0 bases from J, the gap between germline ends came to 12 bases. The CDR3 DNA is TGTGCCAGCAGAGCGGGTACTACCTCCTACGAGCAGTACTTC. This codes for CASRAGTTSYEQYF.

This clonotype has a count of ten or more. The J gene is TRBJ2-7, the V gene TRBV30; D perhaps matches TRBD2 (6 bases). Germline CDR1 GTSNPN, CDR2 SVGIG (reference sequence). The CDR3 extends over 14 amino acids. V shed 2 bases and J shed 3 bases, with 14 bases lying between them. The CDR3 is CAWSPIWGDYEQYF. The CDR3 region has the DNA TGTGCCTGGAGTCCGATCTGGGGGGACTACGAGCAGTACTTC.

This clonotype was detected ten times or more. The V call is TRBV28, the J call TRBJ2-5; D uncertain. The CDR3 sequence is 13 residues long. V was cut by 8 bases and J by 5 bases, with 15 bases left in between. CDR1 is MDHEN and CDR2 is SYDVKM in the germline V gene. CDR3: CASPASPGETQYF. The CDR3 DNA reads as TGTGCCAGCCCGGCCAGCCCCGGCGAGACCCAGTACTTC.

The table lists this clonotype with a few counts. V is TRBV20-1 and J is TRBJ2-7; TRBD1 matches 8 bases. In germline, CDR1 is DFQATT, CDR2 SNEGSKA (reference sequence). The CDR3 runs 15 residues. With V trimmed by 5 bases and J by 1 base, 10 bases remained unmatched. CDR3 sequence reads: CSAPIGQGPSYEQYF. The CDR3 DNA reads as TGCAGTGCTCCCATCGGACAGGGCCCATCCTACGAGCAGTACTTC.

This clonotype was picked up a small number of times. The chain joins TRBV27 to TRBJ2-7; D call uncertain. This CDR3 comprises 13 residues. Trimming shortened V by 7 bases and J by 12 bases, and 22 bases separated the two germline ends. CDR1 is MNHEY and CDR2 is SMNVEV in the germline V gene (reference sequence). CDR3 bases: TGTGCCAGCACTTCTGAGCTCTCCGCCCGGCGGTACTTC. It is translated as CASTSELSARRYF.

This sequence joins TRBV7-9 and TRBJ2-7; TRBD1 agrees at 9 bases. Trimming cost V 3 bases and J 3 bases; bases outside gene matches: 3. Germline CDR1 SEHNR, CDR2 FQNEAQ (reference sequence). This CDR3 has 14 residues. CDR3 loop: CASSFGTGFYEQYF. CDR3 nucleotide sequence: TGTGCCAGCAGCTTCGGGACAGGGTTCTACGAGCAGTACTTC.

The V and J genes are TRBV28 and TRBJ2-2; the D gene is possibly TRBD1 (5 bases). Germline CDR1 reads MDHEN; CDR2 reads SYDVKM. V shed 10 bases and J shed 1 base, with 13 bases lying between them. CDR3 length: 14 amino acids. The CDR3 loop reads CATRQQMNTGELFF. The CDR3 bases are TGTGCCACCCGACAGCAGATGAACACCGGGGAGCTGTTTTTT.

This clonotype has only a few counts. This rearrangement joins TRBV5-8 to TRBJ2-7; no reliable D call. V lost 0 bases and J lost 5, with 12 bases in between. The germline CDR1 and CDR2 sequences are SGHTS and YDEGEE. CDR3 length: 14 amino acids. CDR3 nucleotides: TGTGCCAGCAGCTTGGATCAGACGGGCGACGAGCAGTACTTC. This gives the protein CASSLDQTGDEQYF. Variable domain in full (rest from reference TRBV5-8 and TRBJ2-7): EAGVTQSPTHLIKTRGQQATLRCSPISGHTSVYWYQQALGLGLQFLLWYDEGEERNRGNFPPRFSGRQFPNYSSELNVNALELEDSALYLCASSLDQTGDEQYFGPGTRLTVT.

This clonotype was seen many times. The genes are TRBV12-3 or TRBV12-4 and TRBJ2-7; 12 bases fit TRBD2. Trimming at V came to 5 bases and at J to 5 bases, leaving 19 bases not matched to a gene. This CDR3 comprises 19 residues. The CDR3 DNA is TGTGCCAGCAGTCCCGGGACTAGCGGGTTCAGTTCGAAGCTCGACGAGCAGTACTTC. It codes for CASSPGTSGFSSKLDEQYF.

This clonotype was found many times. This chain links TRBV5-8 with TRBJ2-5; D possibly corresponds to TRBD1 (6 bases). Germline-derived CDR1 and CDR2 are SGHTS and YDEGEE. This CDR3 has 13 residues. V was clipped by 2 bases and J by 9 bases, with 14 bases between them. The CDR3: CASSFEGVKAQYF. The CDR3 DNA follows: TGTGCCAGCAGCTTTGAGGGGGTTAAGGCCCAGTACTTC.

This clonotype was detected ten times or more. V and J are TRBV18 and TRBJ1-6, with TRBD1 as a possible D gene (5 bases). Germline loops: CDR1 KGHSH, CDR2 LQKENI. V gave up 3 bases and J gave up 6 bases, with 9 bases separating them. The CDR3 is 14 residues long. CDR3 DNA: TGTGCCAGCTCACCTGCGGGGCTTAATTCACCCCTCCACTTT. It translates to CASSPAGLNSPLHF.

This clonotype was recorded many times. This chain joins TRBV7-2 and TRBJ1-4, with D unresolved. The germline V gene has CDR1 SGHTA and CDR2 FQGNSA. The CDR3 is 15 residues long. V was trimmed by 5 bases and J by 3 bases, leaving 13 bases between them. This CDR3 is CASSASRAPNEKLFF. DNA for the CDR3: TGTGCCAGCAGCGCGAGTAGGGCTCCTAATGAAAAACTGTTTTTT. Together with reference TRBV7-2 and TRBJ1-4, the CDR3 gives the full variable domain: GAGVSQSPSNKVTEKGKDVELRCDPISGHTALYWYRQSLGQGLEFLIYFQGNSAPDKSGLPSDRFSAERTGGSVSTLTIQRTQQEDSAVYLCASSASRAPNEKLFFGSGTQLSVL.

This clonotype was observed at least ten times. The V gene is TRBV28, the J gene TRBJ1-2; D may be TRBD1 (6 bases). The CDR3 consists of 15 residues. Trimming pared 5 bases from V and 7 bases from J, leaving 20 bases between. Per germline, CDR1 MDHEN and CDR2 SYDVKM. The DNA of the CDR3 is TGTGCCAGCAGTCCACAGGGAACCCCTTTCTCTGGCTACACCTTC. Protein product: CASSPQGTPFSGYTF.

This clonotype was seen repeatedly, ten times or more. The chain links TRBV11-2 to TRBJ1-5; the match to TRBD1 covers 7 bases. The CDR3 contains 15 residues. Per the germline V gene, CDR1 is SGHAT and CDR2 is FQNNGV. Germline trimming cut 5 bases from V and 1 base from J; bases unmatched to any gene: 5. The CDR3 protein is CASSRGTASNQPQHF. CDR3 nucleotides: TGTGCCAGCAGCAGAGGGACAGCAAGCAATCAGCCCCAGCATTTT.

For this clonotype: It may be a read error: a sequence one base away is much more abundant. The rearrangement uses TRBV12-3 or TRBV12-4 and TRBJ2-7; a weak D match, TRBD1 (7 bases). Deletions cut 6 bases from V and 6 bases from J, with 21 bases between. The CDR3 consists of 15 residues. CDR3 residues: CASRPSSGQGGEQYF. The CDR3 bases are TGTGCCAGCAGGCCCTCCTCAGGGCAGGGGGGCGAGCAGTACTTC.

The chain carries TRBV19 and TRBJ2-7; possibly TRBD2 for D (6 bases). V lost 3 bases, J lost 4 bases, and 10 bases lay in between. CDR1 and CDR2 from the germline V gene are LNHDA and SQIVND (reference sequence). The CDR3 is 13 residues long. CDR3 coding DNA: TGTGCCAGTAGTATCGGGAGAAAATACGAGCAGTACTTC. Translated, it gives CASSIGRKYEQYF.